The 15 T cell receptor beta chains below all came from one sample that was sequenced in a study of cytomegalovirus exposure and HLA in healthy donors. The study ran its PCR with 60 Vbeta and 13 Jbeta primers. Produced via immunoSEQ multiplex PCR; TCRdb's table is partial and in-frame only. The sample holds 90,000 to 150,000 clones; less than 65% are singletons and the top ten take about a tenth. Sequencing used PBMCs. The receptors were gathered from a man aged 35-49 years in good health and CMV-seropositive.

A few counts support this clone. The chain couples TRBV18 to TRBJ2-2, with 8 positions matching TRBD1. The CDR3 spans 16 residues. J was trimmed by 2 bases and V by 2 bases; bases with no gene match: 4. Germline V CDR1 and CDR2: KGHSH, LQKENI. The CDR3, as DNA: TGTGCCAGCTCACCAAGGACAGGGTTTAACACCGGGGAGCTGTTTTTT. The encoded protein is CASSPRTGFNTGELFF.

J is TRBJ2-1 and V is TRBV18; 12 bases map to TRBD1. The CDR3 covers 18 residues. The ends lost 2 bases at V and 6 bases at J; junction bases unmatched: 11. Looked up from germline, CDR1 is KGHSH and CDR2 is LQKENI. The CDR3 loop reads CASSPAAPGQGAVNEQFF. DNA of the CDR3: TGTGCCAGCTCACCAGCCGCGCCGGGACAGGGGGCTGTCAATGAGCAGTTCTTC.

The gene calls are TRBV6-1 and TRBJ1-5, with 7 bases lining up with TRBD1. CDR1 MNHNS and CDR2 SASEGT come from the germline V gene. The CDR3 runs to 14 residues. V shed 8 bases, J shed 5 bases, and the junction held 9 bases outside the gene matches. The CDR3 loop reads CASADWTGYQPQHF. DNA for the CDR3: TGTGCCAGCGCCGACTGGACAGGATATCAGCCCCAGCATTTT.

Here the CDR3 DNA reads TGCGCCAGCAGCGGAGGGGACCGACAAGAGACCCAGTACTTC. Amino acids: CASSGGDRQETQYF. The gene calls are TRBV5-1 and TRBJ2-5, with D possibly being TRBD2 (6 bases). The germline V gene has CDR1 SGHRS and CDR2 YFSETQ. This CDR3 comprises 14 residues. With 4 bases removed from V and 2 bases from J, the gap between germline ends came to 12 bases.

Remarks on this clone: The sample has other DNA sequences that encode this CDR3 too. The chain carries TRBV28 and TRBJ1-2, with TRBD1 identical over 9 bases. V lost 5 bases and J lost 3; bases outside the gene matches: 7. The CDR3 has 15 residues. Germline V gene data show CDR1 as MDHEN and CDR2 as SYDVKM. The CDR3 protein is CASSLRDRVDYGYTF. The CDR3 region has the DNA TGTGCCAGCAGTCTCCGGGACAGGGTCGACTATGGCTACACCTTC.

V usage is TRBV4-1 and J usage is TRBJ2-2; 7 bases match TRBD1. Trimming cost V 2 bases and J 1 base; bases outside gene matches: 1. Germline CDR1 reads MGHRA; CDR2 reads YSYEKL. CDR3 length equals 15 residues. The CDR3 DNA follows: TGCGCCAGCAGCCAACCAGGGGGGAACACCGGGGAGCTGTTTTTT. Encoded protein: CASSQPGGNTGELFF.

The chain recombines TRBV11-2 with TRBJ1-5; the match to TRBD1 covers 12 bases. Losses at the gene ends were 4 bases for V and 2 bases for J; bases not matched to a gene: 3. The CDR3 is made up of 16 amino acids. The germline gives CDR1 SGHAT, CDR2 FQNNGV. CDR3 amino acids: CASSYGTGGGNQPQHF. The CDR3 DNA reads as TGTGCCAGCAGCTACGGGACAGGGGGCGGCAATCAGCCCCAGCATTTT.

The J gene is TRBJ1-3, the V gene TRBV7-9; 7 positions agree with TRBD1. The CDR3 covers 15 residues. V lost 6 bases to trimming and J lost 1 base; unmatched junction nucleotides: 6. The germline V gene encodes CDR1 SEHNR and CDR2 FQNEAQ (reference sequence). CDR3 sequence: CASSSTGESGNTIYF. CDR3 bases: TGTGCCAGCAGTTCTACAGGGGAATCTGGAAACACCATATATTTT. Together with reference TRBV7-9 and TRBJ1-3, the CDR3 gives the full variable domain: DTGVSQNPRHKITKRGQNVTFRCDPISEHNRLYWYRQTLGQGPEFLTYFQNEAQLEKSRLLSDRFSAERPKGSFSTLEIQRTEQGDSAMYLCASSSTGESGNTIYFGEGSWLTVV.

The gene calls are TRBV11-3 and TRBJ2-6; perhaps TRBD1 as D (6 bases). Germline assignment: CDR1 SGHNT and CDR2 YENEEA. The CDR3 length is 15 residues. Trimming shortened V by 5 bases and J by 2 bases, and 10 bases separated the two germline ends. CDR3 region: CASSQGTTGANVLTF. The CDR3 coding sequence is TGTGCCAGCAGCCAGGGGACAACTGGGGCCAACGTCCTGACTTTC.

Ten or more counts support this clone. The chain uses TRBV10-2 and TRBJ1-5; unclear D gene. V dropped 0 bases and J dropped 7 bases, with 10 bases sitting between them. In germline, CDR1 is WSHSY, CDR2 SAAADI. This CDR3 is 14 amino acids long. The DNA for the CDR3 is TGCGCCAGCAGTGAGTCGTCGTTTCCCCAGCCCCAGCATTTT. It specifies CASSESSFPQPQHF.

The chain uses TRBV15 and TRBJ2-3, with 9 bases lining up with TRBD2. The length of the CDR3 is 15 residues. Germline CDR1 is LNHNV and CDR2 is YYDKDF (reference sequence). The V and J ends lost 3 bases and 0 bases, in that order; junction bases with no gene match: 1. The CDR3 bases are TGTGCCACCAGCAGCACTAGCGGGAGCACAGATACGCAGTATTTT. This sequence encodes CATSSTSGSTDTQYF.

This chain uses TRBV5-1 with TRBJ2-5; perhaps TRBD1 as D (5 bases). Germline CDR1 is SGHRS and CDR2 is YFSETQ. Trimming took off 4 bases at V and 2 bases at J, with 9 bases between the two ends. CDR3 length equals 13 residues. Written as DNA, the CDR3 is TGCGCCAGCAGCCCCACAGGTCAAGAGACCCAGTACTTC. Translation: CASSPTGQETQYF.

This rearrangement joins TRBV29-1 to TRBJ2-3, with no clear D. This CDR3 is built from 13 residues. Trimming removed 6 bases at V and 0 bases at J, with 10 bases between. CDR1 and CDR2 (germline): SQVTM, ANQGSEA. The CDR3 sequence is CSVGGTSTDTQYF. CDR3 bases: TGCAGCGTCGGCGGCACTAGCACAGATACGCAGTATTTT.

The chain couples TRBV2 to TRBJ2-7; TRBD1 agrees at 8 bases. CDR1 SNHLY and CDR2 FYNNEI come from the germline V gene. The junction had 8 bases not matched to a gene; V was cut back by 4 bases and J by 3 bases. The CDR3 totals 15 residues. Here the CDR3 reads CASSAGTGLNYEQYF. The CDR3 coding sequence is TGTGCCAGCAGTGCCGGGACAGGATTAAACTACGAGCAGTACTTC.

The DNA for the CDR3 is TGTGCCAGCAGCGACGGGAGCACAGATACGCAGTATTTT. This gives the protein CASSDGSTDTQYF. The chain combines TRBV7-2 with TRBJ2-3; D is ambiguous. Looked up from germline, CDR1 is SGHTA and CDR2 is FQGNSA. V lost 5 bases to trimming and J lost 0 bases, with 6 bases between them. This CDR3 spans 13 amino acids.